The present T cell receptor (beta chain) was sequenced within a study of identical twins. Study findings and constraints: Insertions were reduced in abundant cord blood beta clonotypes but not in memory repertoires. Excess twin sharing in beta out-of-frame sequences was weaker.

TCRdb reprocessed the 5' RACE reads via MiXCR and lists one record per CDR3 protein. The repertoire consists of 310,000 or so distinct CDR3 sequences, with about 8.3% occurring once and the leading ten covering about 2.1%. Germline values: CDR1 KGHSH, CDR2 LQKENI. The CDR3 has 16 amino acids. After removal of 3 bases from V and 4 bases from J, the junction contained 8 bases not matched to a gene. This clonotype was observed at least ten times. The antigen remains undetermined. The data were also submitted as part of a second study, on yellow fever vaccine responses in identical twins.

This sequence was found in a woman aged 18-29 years in good health. The specimen sequenced was memory (CD45RO+) T cells sorted from blood. V usage is TRBV18 and J usage is TRBJ2-2, with TRBD1 matching over 7 bases. The CDR3 region has the DNA TGTGCCAGCTCACCCCCTGGCTCAGGGGGCACCGGGGAGCTGTTTTTT. As protein: CASSPPGSGGTGELFF.